The 15 T cell receptor beta chains listed next were all sequenced from one sample in a study of cytomegalovirus exposure and HLA in healthy donors listed by TCRdb under 2017. Libraries were made using the immunoSEQ multiplex PCR assay. For the multiplex PCR, a mixture combining 60 forward primers for TCR Vbeta segments and 13 reverse primers for TCR Jbeta segments was used. The source is immuneACCESS, and TCRdb retained only in-frame sequences with V and J called. Part of the clones is not carried over; for the studies checked, unresolved V genes explain less than half of this, and the remainder is unexplained. Present in this sample are 150,000 to 200,000 clones, approximately 73% of which were seen just once. The ten largest clones add up to more than 9% of the sample. Sequenced material: PBMCs. These receptors were collected from a man in his thirties or forties in good health and CMV-seropositive.

The chain uses TRBV19 and TRBJ2-7; 11 bases map to TRBD2. Germline V gene sequence: CDR1 LNHDA, CDR2 SQIVND (reference sequence). Trimming took 5 bases from V and 6 from J; bases not matched to a gene: 9. This CDR3 is 15 amino acids long. The CDR3 bases are TGTGCCAGTAGTTCCCCGACTAGCGGGACCAGCGAGCAGTACTTC. Translating gives CASSSPTSGTSEQYF. Using reference TRBV19 and TRBJ2-7 for the parts outside the CDR3, the full variable domain is DGGITQSPKYLFRKEGQNVTLSCEQNLNHDAMYWYRQDPGQGLRLIYYSQIVNDFQKGDIAEGYSVSREKKESFPLTVTSAQKNPTAFYLCASSSPTSGTSEQYFGPGTRLTVT.

This clone has only one observation. The chain is built from TRBV13 and TRBJ1-1, with D possibly being TRBD1 (6 bases). This CDR3 has 14 residues. CDR1 PRHDT and CDR2 FYEKMQ come from the germline V gene (reference sequence). Between the trimmed V and J ends, which lost 4 bases and 1 base, there was a span of 10 bases. This chain's CDR3 is CASSSGVRNTEAFF. CDR3 DNA sequence: TGTGCCAGCAGCTCAGGGGTGAGGAACACTGAAGCTTTCTTT.

The chain is built from TRBV28 and TRBJ1-4; 7 positions match TRBD1. There are 15 residues in the CDR3. The junction had 8 bases not matched to a gene; V was cut back by 5 bases and J by 5 bases. Per the germline V gene, CDR1 is MDHEN and CDR2 is SYDVKM. CDR3 DNA: TGTGCCAGCAGTCCCCGGACAGGTCTGAATGAAAAACTGTTTTTT. As protein: CASSPRTGLNEKLFF.

The chain recombines TRBV2 with TRBJ1-4, with a possible D match to TRBD1 (5 bases). Per germline, CDR1 SNHLY and CDR2 FYNNEI. The CDR3 length is 17 residues. V was cut by 5 bases and J by 6 bases, with 22 bases left in between. The chain's CDR3 is CASSYTSGGVGDEKLFF. In DNA, the CDR3 is TGTGCCAGCAGTTATACCTCCGGGGGGGTTGGGGATGAAAAACTGTTTTTT.

To note about this clone: Other DNA sequences within the sample encode an identical CDR3. The chain has TRBV29-1 and TRBJ2-5; 9 bases line up with TRBD2. V trimming: 4 bases; J trimming: 2 bases; junction bases outside the gene matches: 23. The CDR3 length is 20 residues. Germline CDR1 reads SQVTM; CDR2 reads ANQGSEA. DNA for the CDR3: TGCAGCGTTGGAGGGGCGGGGGTTAGCGGGAGAGGTGAACCTCAAGAGACCCAGTACTTC. Its translation is CSVGGAGVSGRGEPQETQYF.

This clone was observed once. The chain uses TRBV5-6 and TRBJ2-5; TRBD2 aligns across 9 bases. Judging by the DNA end, TRBJ2-7 fits better; the J call may be wrong. CDR3 length: 18 residues. Germline CDR1 and CDR2: SGHDT and YYEEEE. CDR3 sequence: CASSSLTGTSTFSPEQYF. CDR3 sequence (DNA): TGTGCCAGCAGCTCCCTCACAGGGACTAGCACCTTCTCCCCCGAGCAGTACTTC.

This clone appeared a few times. The chain combines TRBV11-2 with TRBJ1-1; no clear D. CDR3 length: 17 amino acids. Germline lookup yields CDR1 SGHAT and CDR2 FQNNGV. Trimming shortened V by 2 bases and J by 5 bases, and 21 bases separated the two germline ends. The chain's CDR3 is CASSLTERVVGKTEAFF. CDR3 coding DNA: TGTGCCAGCAGCTTAACTGAACGGGTCGTAGGTAAGACTGAAGCTTTCTTT.

V gene TRBV5-1 combines with J gene TRBJ1-1; weak D call: TRBD1 (5 bases). V lost 0 bases, J lost 6 bases, and 15 bases lay in between. Germline CDR1 SGHRS, CDR2 YFSETQ. The CDR3 covers 15 residues. CDR3 nucleotides: TGCGCCAGCAGCTTGGGGGGACTGGAGAAAGCTGAAGCTTTCTTT. This sequence encodes CASSLGGLEKAEAFF. The whole variable domain, remainder taken from reference TRBV5-1 and TRBJ1-1, is KAGVTQTPRYLIKTRGQQVTLSCSPISGHRSVSWYQQTPGQGLQFLFEYFSETQRNKGNFPGRFSGRQFSNSRSEMNVSTLELGDSALYLCASSLGGLEKAEAFFGQGTRLTVV.

The chain is built from TRBV19 and TRBJ2-3; the D is unclear. Germline-derived CDR1 and CDR2 are LNHDA and SQIVND (reference sequence). This CDR3 has 15 residues. Trimming left V 2 bases short and J 4 bases short, with 13 bases between. In DNA, the CDR3 is TGTGCCAGTAGTATATCGGCTAGTCGACCAGATACGCAGTATTTT. As protein: CASSISASRPDTQYF.

V and J are TRBV7-9 and TRBJ2-7, with 9 bases matching TRBD2. The J call could be wrong; TRBJ2-5 is a better fit for the DNA end. Looked up from germline, CDR1 is SEHNR and CDR2 is FQNEAQ (reference sequence). The CDR3 is made up of 15 amino acids. The CDR3: CASSPGLAPQETQYF. CDR3 nucleotides: TGTGCCAGCAGCCCGGGACTAGCACCTCAAGAGACCCAGTACTTC.

This clone was counted a few times. V and J are TRBV9 and TRBJ2-1, with TRBD2 matching over 11 bases. The germline V gene encodes CDR1 SGDLS and CDR2 YYNGEE. There are 17 residues in the CDR3. The V and J ends lost 4 bases and 0 bases, in that order; junction bases with no gene match: 6. CDR3 DNA: TGTGCCAGCAGCACCCGACTAGCGGGGTTCTCCTACAATGAGCAGTTCTTC. This encodes CASSTRLAGFSYNEQFF.

The chain is built from TRBV7-6 and TRBJ2-7; 9 bases align to TRBD1. Germline CDR1 and CDR2: SGHVS and FNYEAQ. V gave up 1 base and J gave up 3 bases; unmatched junction bases: 16. The CDR3 is 19 residues long. For the CDR3, the DNA is TGTGCCAGCAGCTTAGTTCCTGCGGAGGACAGGGGTATATTCTACGAGCAGTACTTC. It codes for CASSLVPAEDRGIFYEQYF.

The rearrangement links TRBV11-2 to TRBJ1-2; 7 bases match TRBD1. The germline CDR1 and CDR2 sequences are SGHAT and FQNNGV. V lost 7 bases to trimming and J lost 3 bases; unmatched junction nucleotides: 11. CDR3 length: 15 amino acids. The CDR3 reads CASTPGTEAYYGYTF. The CDR3 bases are TGTGCCAGCACCCCAGGGACAGAAGCCTACTATGGCTACACCTTC.

The rearrangement links TRBV15 to TRBJ2-5; 11 bases map to TRBD1. V shed 3 bases and J 4 bases; nucleotides not matched to a gene: 7. CDR3 length equals 16 residues. CDR1 is LNHNV, CDR2 YYDKDF, per germline (reference sequence). CDR3 protein: CATSSPGTGGAETQYF. DNA for the CDR3: TGTGCCACCAGCAGTCCCGGGACAGGGGGGGCAGAGACCCAGTACTTC.

The V and J genes are TRBV6-1 and TRBJ1-2; D not certain. V was trimmed by 2 bases and J by 7 bases, leaving 17 bases between them. CDR1 is MNHNS and CDR2 is SASEGT in the germline V gene. The CDR3 is made up of 15 amino acids. CDR3 bases: TGTGCCAGCAGTGAAAAACAGCTGGGTCCACTTGGCTACACCTTC. Its protein is CASSEKQLGPLGYTF.